This T cell receptor beta chain stems from a study of shared clonotypes between healthy human individuals. On sorted subsets, replicate PCRs used approximately 200 ng DNA, or 31,000 or so T cell genomes. The data were produced by immunoSEQ multiplex PCR, yet TCRdb's version contains in-frame clones alone and is incomplete. This table holds 1.5 million to 2.5 million clones, 85% to 95% found once. Terminally differentiated effector memory CD45RA+ cells were excluded by CCR7 positive selection of CD45RO-negative cells. The study, taken as a whole, reports: As a rule, naive subsets had a larger estimated richness than memory subsets.

This clone was observed once. Its target is unknown. Germline-derived CDR1 and CDR2 are SGHVS and FQNEAQ. The CDR3 is made up of 13 amino acids. Trimming took 5 bases from V and 6 from J, leaving 10 bases between them. The specimen was naive CD8+ T cells sorted from blood. This chain links TRBV7-8 with TRBJ1-4, with D perhaps TRBD1 (6 bases). This receptor was obtained from a man aged 18 to 29 in good health. This chain's CDR3 is CASSTRGDEKLFF. The CDR3 DNA follows: TGTGCCAGCAGCACAAGGGGGGATGAAAAACTGTTTTTT.